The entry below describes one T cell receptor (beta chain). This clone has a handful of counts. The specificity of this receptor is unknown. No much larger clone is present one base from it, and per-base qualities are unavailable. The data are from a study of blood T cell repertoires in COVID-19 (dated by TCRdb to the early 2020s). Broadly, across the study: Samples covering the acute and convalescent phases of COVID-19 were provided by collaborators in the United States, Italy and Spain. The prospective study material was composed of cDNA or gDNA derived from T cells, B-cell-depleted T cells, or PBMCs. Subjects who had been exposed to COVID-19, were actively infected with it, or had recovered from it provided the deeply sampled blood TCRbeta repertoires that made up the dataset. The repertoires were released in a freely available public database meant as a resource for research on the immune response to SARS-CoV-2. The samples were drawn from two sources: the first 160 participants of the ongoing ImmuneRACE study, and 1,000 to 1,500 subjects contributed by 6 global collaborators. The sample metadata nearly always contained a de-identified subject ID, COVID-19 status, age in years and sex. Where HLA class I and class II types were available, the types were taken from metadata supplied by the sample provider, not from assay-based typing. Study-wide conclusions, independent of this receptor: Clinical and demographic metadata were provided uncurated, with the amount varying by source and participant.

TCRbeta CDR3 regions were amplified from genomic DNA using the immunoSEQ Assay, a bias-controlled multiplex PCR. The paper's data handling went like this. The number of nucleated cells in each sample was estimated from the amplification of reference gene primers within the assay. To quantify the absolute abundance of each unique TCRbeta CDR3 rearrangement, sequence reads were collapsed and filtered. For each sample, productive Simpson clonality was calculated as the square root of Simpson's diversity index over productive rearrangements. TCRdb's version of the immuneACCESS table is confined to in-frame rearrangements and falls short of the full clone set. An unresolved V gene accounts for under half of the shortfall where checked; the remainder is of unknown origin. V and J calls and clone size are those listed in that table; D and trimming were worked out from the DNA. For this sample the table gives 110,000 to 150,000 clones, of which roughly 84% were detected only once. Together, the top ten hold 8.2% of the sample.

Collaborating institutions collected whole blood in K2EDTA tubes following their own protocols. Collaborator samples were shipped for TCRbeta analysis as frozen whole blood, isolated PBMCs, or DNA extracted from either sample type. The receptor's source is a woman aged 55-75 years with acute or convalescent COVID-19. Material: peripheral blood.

The DNA sequence is TGTGCCATCAGTGAGTCGCAAGGGGGAATCACTGAAGCTTTCTTT. Its protein is CAISESQGGITEAFF. The V gene is TRBV10-3 and the J gene is TRBJ1-1, with a weak D call of TRBD1 (6 bases match). Sequences ENHRY (CDR1) and SYGVKD (CDR2) are obtained from the germline V gene. A distance of 12 bases separates the germline ends of V and J, which lose 0 bases and 4 bases respectively. The CDR3 contains 15 residues, cysteine and phenylalanine counted. The retained sequence is limited to the CDR3, 45 bases, with the frame set at the first base.